The 16 T cell receptor beta chains presented below share a single source sample, sequenced in a study of T cell repertoires in cytomegalovirus infection. TCRdb re-called the reads through MiXCR, storing one row per CDR3 protein. The sample lists about 600,000 distinct CDR3 sequences, 20% to 25% occurring once. Sequenced material: CD8+ T cells from PBMCs. The source is a human donor in good health (CMV status not recorded). Some clones in this sample may be carry-over from other donors' samples.

This clonotype was seen more than once but under ten times. J is TRBJ2-5 and V is TRBV28; D could derive from TRBD1 or TRBD2 (5 bases each). V was pared by 4 bases and J by 3 bases, with 21 bases between. The CDR3 covers 17 residues. Looked up from germline, CDR1 is MDHEN and CDR2 is SYDVKM. The CDR3 reads CASSSRFRGRQEETQYF. In DNA form, the CDR3 reads TGTGCCAGCAGTTCGAGGTTCCGGGGCAGGCAAGAAGAGACCCAGTACTTC.

The rearrangement uses TRBV6-2 or TRBV6-3 and TRBJ2-3; 7 nucleotides match TRBD2. The CDR3 covers 17 residues. V shed 7 bases and J 0 bases; nucleotides not matched to a gene: 13. Germline V gene lookup returns CDR1 MNHEY and CDR2 SVGEGT. CDR3 nucleotide sequence: TGTGCCAGCACCAAGGGCGGGAGATCTTTTAGCACAGATACGCAGTATTTT. It is translated as CASTKGGRSFSTDTQYF.

V and J are TRBV4-1 and TRBJ1-2; D is possibly TRBD1 (5 bases). V lost 0 bases, J lost 8 bases, and 13 bases lay in between. The CDR3 runs 14 residues. Germline V gives CDR1 MGHRA, CDR2 YSYEKL. This CDR3 is CASSQEPGGGGYTF. The DNA for the CDR3 is TGCGCCAGCAGCCAAGAGCCCGGCGGGGGAGGCTACACCTTC.

As DNA, the CDR3 is TGTGCCAGCAGCTCTTTGGTCACCGGGGAGCTGTTTTTT. Residues: CASSSLVTGELFF. The rearrangement links TRBV9 to TRBJ2-2; D not certain. CDR3 size: 13 residues. The germline V and J ends were trimmed by 4 bases and 4 bases, with 8 bases remaining between them. Germline lookup yields CDR1 SGDLS and CDR2 YYNGEE.

At least ten counts were recorded for this clonotype. The J gene is TRBJ1-1, the V gene TRBV6-5, with D unresolved. This CDR3 is built from 15 residues. V gave up 2 bases and J gave up 5 bases, with 15 bases separating them. The germline gives CDR1 MNHEY, CDR2 SVGAGI. This CDR3 is CASSYVTPVTTEAFF. Here the CDR3 DNA reads TGTGCCAGCAGTTACGTTACACCTGTTACGACTGAAGCTTTCTTT.

Concerning this clonotype itself: Germline is not matched at one junction end, which may reflect a read error. V is TRBV27 and J is TRBJ2-3, with D uncertain. The CDR3 length is 12 residues. Germline CDR1 is MNHEY and CDR2 is SMNVEV (reference sequence). The CDR3 protein is CASSQASDKQYF. CDR3 sequence (DNA): TGTGCCAGCAGTCAAGCGTCAGATAAGCAGTATTTT.

The sample holds a few counts of this clonotype. V usage is TRBV29-1 and J usage is TRBJ2-5; D not certain. The germline V and J ends were trimmed by 3 bases and 4 bases, with 12 bases remaining between them. Germline CDR1 and CDR2: SQVTM and ANQGSEA. This CDR3 region has 13 residues. In nucleotides, the CDR3 is TGCAGCGTTGAGGCCGGGTCGGGAGAGACCCAGTACTTC. Residues: CSVEAGSGETQYF.

This clonotype appeared a few times. The rearrangement uses TRBV27 and TRBJ2-1; unclear D gene. The V gene lost 7 bases and the J gene lost 8 bases, with 9 bases spanning the gap. The CDR3 is made up of 11 amino acids. Germline V lookup: CDR1 MNHEY, CDR2 SMNVEV (reference sequence). The CDR3 reads CASILGDEQFF. Here the CDR3 DNA reads TGTGCCAGCATCTTGGGCGATGAGCAGTTCTTC.

This clonotype was counted at least ten times. The chain recombines TRBV5-5 with TRBJ1-2, with TRBD1 matching over 8 bases. CDR1 is SGHKS and CDR2 is YYEKEE in the germline V gene (reference sequence). The junction had 3 bases not matched to a gene; V was cut back by 0 bases and J by 2 bases. The CDR3 contains 15 residues. The CDR3 DNA sequence: TGTGCCAGCAGCTTGGAACGGACAGGGAACTATGGCTACACCTTC. Encoded protein: CASSLERTGNYGYTF.

The chain joins TRBV2 to TRBJ2-7; no clear D gene. Germline V gene lookup returns CDR1 SNHLY and CDR2 FYNNEI. V lost 7 bases and J lost 0, with 10 bases in between. This CDR3 is 13 amino acids long. CDR3 sequence (DNA): TGTGCCAGCATTGGACCCTACTCCTACGAGCAGTACTTC. Its translation is CASIGPYSYEQYF.

This clonotype has a count of ten or more. The chain's CDR3 is CASSLAEADEAFF. CDR3 in DNA: TGTGCCAGCAGCTTAGCGGAGGCAGATGAAGCTTTCTTT. The chain is built from TRBV7-9 and TRBJ1-1; D is uncertain. Germline V lookup: CDR1 SEHNR, CDR2 FQNEAQ (reference sequence). This CDR3 is 13 amino acids long. Trimming shortened V by 0 bases and J by 7 bases, and 9 bases separated the two germline ends.

Many counts were recorded for this clonotype. DNA of the CDR3: TGTGCCAGCAGCCTCCCGCCAGAGACCCAGTACTTC. Its protein product is CASSLPPETQYF. The chain recombines TRBV7-9 with TRBJ2-5; the D is unclear. Per the germline V gene, CDR1 is SEHNR and CDR2 is FQNEAQ (reference sequence). The CDR3 is made up of 12 amino acids. Trimming stripped 5 bases from V and 4 bases from J, with 8 bases between.

Worth noting for this clonotype: This may be a read error, as it is one base from a much larger clone. The chain joins TRBV6-6 to TRBJ1-2, with D possibly being TRBD1 (6 bases). This CDR3 has 15 residues. Germline V lookup: CDR1 MNHNY, CDR2 SVGAGI (reference sequence). In nucleotides, the CDR3 is TGTGCCAACAGTTACCTGGGACAAAAGATCTATGGCTACACCTTC. Amino acids: CANSYLGQKIYGYTF.

The chain employs TRBV13 and TRBJ2-1; 7 bases fit TRBD1. V shed 4 bases, J shed 3 bases, and the junction held 12 bases outside the gene matches. CDR1 is PRHDT, CDR2 FYEKMQ, per germline (reference sequence). The CDR3 extends over 17 amino acids. The CDR3 sequence: CASSSDRVRDDYNEQFF. For the CDR3, the DNA is TGTGCCAGCAGCTCCGACAGGGTCAGGGACGACTACAATGAGCAGTTCTTC.

J is TRBJ2-2 and V is TRBV4-2; 7 bases align to TRBD2. Trimming at V came to 0 bases and at J to 3 bases, leaving 4 bases not matched to a gene. Germline CDR1 is LGHNA and CDR2 is YNFKEQ. CDR3 size: 16 residues. CDR3 coding DNA: TGTGCCAGCAGCCAAGATAGGCTAGCGGACACCGGGGAGCTGTTTTTT. Protein product: CASSQDRLADTGELFF.

The sample holds a few counts of this clonotype. This sequence joins TRBV20-1 and TRBJ2-5; tentatively, D is TRBD1 (6 bases). CDR1 and CDR2 from the germline V gene are DFQATT and SNEGSKA (reference sequence). The CDR3 contains 15 residues. Trimming took 4 bases from V and 3 from J, leaving 18 bases between them. The CDR3 sequence: CSANPGWGPKETQYF. The CDR3 coding sequence is TGCAGTGCTAATCCTGGGTGGGGGCCCAAAGAGACCCAGTACTTC.